The 30 T cell receptor beta chains reported below all come from one sample, sequenced in a study of blood T cell repertoires in COVID-19 (dated by TCRdb to 2020 to 2022). The receptor library was made with the immunoSEQ multiplex PCR assay. The immuneACCESS repertoire file appears here via TCRdb, limited to in-frame rearrangements. These files lack a portion of the clones; in checked studies, under half of the deficit traces to unresolved V genes, and the cause of the others is not known. This sample gives about 360,000 clones in total; more than 75% of them show up just once. The ten largest clones add up to 3% of the sample. Sequencing was carried out using peripheral blood. The receptors were sampled from a human donor in a cohort sampled during active COVID-19.

V usage is TRBV4-2 and J usage is TRBJ1-1; a weak D match, TRBD1 (5 bases). Per germline, CDR1 LGHNA and CDR2 YNFKEQ. V lost 0 bases, J lost 0 bases, and 8 bases lay in between. This CDR3 spans 15 amino acids. The DNA for the CDR3 is TGTGCCAGCAGCCAAGATCCGACAGTGAACACTGAAGCTTTCTTT. This codes for CASSQDPTVNTEAFF.

The V gene is TRBV6-1, the J gene TRBJ2-3, with D possibly matching TRBD2 (6 bases). V was pared by 2 bases and J by 0 bases, with 18 bases between. Germline CDR1 MNHNS, CDR2 SASEGT. This CDR3 spans 18 amino acids. The CDR3 loop reads CASSEYFGGGSSTDTQYF. CDR3 nucleotides: TGTGCCAGCAGTGAATATTTTGGAGGAGGGTCTAGCACAGATACGCAGTATTTT.

The chain couples TRBV5-4 to TRBJ2-2; 8 bases agree with TRBD1. The CDR3 has 16 amino acids. The junction had 6 bases not matched to a gene; V was cut back by 4 bases and J by 1 base. Germline CDR1 SGHNT, CDR2 YYREEE (reference sequence). The CDR3 coding sequence is TGTGCCAGCAGCATAAGCAGGGGGCAGAACACCGGGGAGCTGTTTTTT. This translates into CASSISRGQNTGELFF.

This clone has only a few counts. V usage is TRBV6-1 and J usage is TRBJ2-7, with D perhaps TRBD2 (5 bases). The length of the CDR3 is 15 residues. From germline, CDR1 is MNHNS and CDR2 SASEGT. V was pared by 1 base and J by 5 bases, with 15 bases between. The CDR3 DNA reads as TGTGCCAGCAGTGAAGTTAGCAGAGGGAACCACGAGCAGTACTTC. It translates to CASSEVSRGNHEQYF.

This clone has a handful of counts. The V gene is TRBV2, the J gene TRBJ1-5, with D unclear. Looked up from germline, CDR1 is SNHLY and CDR2 is FYNNEI. The ends were cut back, 4 bases at V and 7 bases at J, with 11 bases in the middle. CDR3 size: 13 residues. CDR3 sequence: CASSGRESQPQHF. DNA of the CDR3: TGTGCCAGCAGTGGAAGGGAGTCACAGCCCCAGCATTTT.

The rearrangement links TRBV29-1 to TRBJ1-1; TRBD1 matches 8 bases. The junction had 8 bases not matched to a gene; V was cut back by 6 bases and J by 5 bases. The CDR3 totals 13 residues. CDR1 SQVTM and CDR2 ANQGSEA come from the germline V gene. The CDR3 coding sequence is TGCAGCGTGACACGGACAGGGTCGACTGAAGCTTTCTTT. This codes for CSVTRTGSTEAFF.

The rearrangement links TRBV28 to TRBJ1-2, with a weak D call TRBD1 (6 bases). Per the germline V gene, CDR1 is MDHEN and CDR2 is SYDVKM. The length of the CDR3 is 14 residues. Between the trimmed V and J ends, which lost 7 bases and 5 bases, there was a span of 17 bases. CDR3 coding DNA: TGTGCCAGCACCCTCCCCAGGGGAGGGTATGGCTACACCTTC. Protein sequence: CASTLPRGGYGYTF.

This rearrangement joins TRBV11-3 to TRBJ2-2, with TRBD1 identical over 7 bases. Germline V gene sequence: CDR1 SGHNT, CDR2 YENEEA. The CDR3 has 15 residues. J was trimmed by 0 bases and V by 4 bases; bases with no gene match: 2. The CDR3 sequence: CASSSGTANTGELFF. The CDR3 DNA reads TGTGCCAGCAGCTCCGGGACAGCGAACACCGGGGAGCTGTTTTTT.

For this clone: In the same sample, other DNA sequences code for this CDR3. The chain combines TRBV24-1 with TRBJ1-2; no clear D gene. The CDR3 length is 11 residues. Looked up from germline, CDR1 is KGHDR and CDR2 is SFDVKD. Trimming cost V 4 bases and J 5 bases, with 4 bases left between them. The CDR3 region is CATSDFYGYTF. In nucleotides, the CDR3 is TGTGCCACCAGTGACTTTTATGGCTACACCTTC.

The CDR3 sequence is CASSLNIQVGGNYGYTF. For the CDR3, the DNA is TGTGCCAGCAGCTTGAATATTCAGGTGGGGGGTAACTATGGCTACACCTTC. This chain uses TRBV5-6 with TRBJ1-2; D perhaps matches TRBD1 (5 bases). From germline, CDR1 is SGHDT and CDR2 YYEEEE. This CDR3 has 17 amino acids. V shed 1 base and J shed 1 base, with 17 bases lying between them.

The chain uses TRBV5-1 and TRBJ2-3; D is possibly TRBD2 (7 bases). CDR3 length equals 14 residues. Germline values: CDR1 SGHRS, CDR2 YFSETQ. V dropped 4 bases and J dropped 4 bases, with 13 bases sitting between them. CDR3 sequence (DNA): TGCGCCAGCAGCAGGGGGGCGGGGGCAGATACGCAGTATTTT. This gives the protein CASSRGAGADTQYF.

The J gene is TRBJ2-2, the V gene TRBV5-1, with 10 bases lining up with TRBD2. The germline CDR1 and CDR2 sequences are SGHRS and YFSETQ. The CDR3 contains 16 residues. V lost 5 bases, J lost 5 bases, and 9 bases stayed unmatched. The CDR3 region has the DNA TGCGCCAGCAGTGGGACTAGCGAGATTGGAACCGGGGAGCTGTTTTTT. Translating gives CASSGTSEIGTGELFF.

This clone was seen only once. The chain links TRBV7-2 to TRBJ2-3; 9 bases align to TRBD2. Germline V CDR1 and CDR2: SGHTA, FQGNSA. V lost 7 bases and J lost 0; bases outside the gene matches: 5. This CDR3 comprises 15 residues. DNA for the CDR3: TGTGCCAGCACCGTGACTAGCGGAAGCACAGATACGCAGTATTTT. Its protein product is CASTVTSGSTDTQYF. Using reference TRBV7-2 and TRBJ2-3 for the parts outside the CDR3, the full variable domain is GAGVSQSPSNKVTEKGKDVELRCDPISGHTALYWYRQSLGQGLEFLIYFQGNSAPDKSGLPSDRFSAERTGGSVSTLTIQRTQQEDSAVYLCASTVTSGSTDTQYFGPGTRLTVL.

This chain uses TRBV7-8 with TRBJ1-4; 7 bases line up with TRBD1. In germline, CDR1 is SGHVS, CDR2 FQNEAQ. Trimming removed 2 bases from V and 8 bases from J; junction bases left unmatched: 5. The CDR3 contains 14 residues. DNA for the CDR3: TGTGCCAGCAGCTTACCAAGGACAGGCGAAAAACTGTTTTTT. Translated: CASSLPRTGEKLFF.

This clone was counted a single time. The chain recombines TRBV5-5 with TRBJ2-1; TRBD2 might be the D (5 bases). This CDR3 has 14 residues. V dropped 5 bases and J dropped 1 base, with 10 bases sitting between them. Per germline, CDR1 SGHKS and CDR2 YYEKEE (reference sequence). The CDR3 protein is CASSFGVSYNEQFF. CDR3 nucleotide sequence: TGTGCCAGCAGTTTCGGGGTTTCCTACAATGAGCAGTTCTTC. The full variable domain, with the rest looked up from reference TRBV5-5 and TRBJ2-1, is DAGVTQSPTHLIKTRGQQVTLRCSPISGHKSVSWYQQVLGQGPQFIFQYYEKEERGRGNFPDRFSARQFPNYSSELNVNALLLGDSALYLCASSFGVSYNEQFFGPGTRLTVL.

This chain connects TRBV18 to TRBJ1-1; 7 nucleotides match TRBD1. From germline, CDR1 is KGHSH and CDR2 LQKENI. The CDR3 loop spans 15 amino acids. V was clipped by 3 bases and J by 5 bases; unmatched bases: 9. For the CDR3, the DNA is TGTGCCAGCTCACCCGGCCAGGGGGTTAGGACTGAAGCTTTCTTT. Its translation: CASSPGQGVRTEAFF.

The CDR3: CASTDPGQGSYEQYF. The CDR3, as DNA: TGTGCCAGCACCGATCCGGGACAGGGGTCCTACGAGCAGTACTTC. This chain uses TRBV7-9 with TRBJ2-7, with TRBD1 identical over 10 bases. The CDR3 sequence is 15 residues long. Germline CDR1 is SEHNR and CDR2 is FQNEAQ (reference sequence). V gave up 7 bases and J gave up 1 base; unmatched junction bases: 7.

The chain couples TRBV14 to TRBJ2-5; TRBD2 agrees at 14 bases. Germline loops: CDR1 SGHDN, CDR2 FVKESK. The CDR3 consists of 19 residues. V shed 1 base, J shed 1 base, and the junction held 8 bases outside the gene matches. Here the CDR3 DNA reads TGTGCCAGCAGCCAAGGCCCGGGACTAGCGGGGGCCCGCCAAGAGACCCAGTACTTC. This codes for CASSQGPGLAGARQETQYF. The variable domain in full, with the rest retrieved from reference TRBV14 and TRBJ2-5, is EAGVTQFPSHSVIEKGQTVTLRCDPISGHDNLYWYRRVMGKEIKFLLHFVKESKQDESGMPNNRFLAERTGGTYSTLKVQPAELEDSGVYFCASSQGPGLAGARQETQYFGPGTRLLVL.

The chain is built from TRBV5-1 and TRBJ2-1; TRBD2 agrees at 7 bases. The germline gives CDR1 SGHRS, CDR2 YFSETQ. The junction had 14 bases not matched to a gene; V was cut back by 0 bases and J by 8 bases. This CDR3 comprises 17 residues. CDR3 in DNA: TGCGCCAGCAGCTTGGTGGGCGGCAGAGCGGGGTTGTATGAGCAGTTCTTC. Encoded protein: CASSLVGGRAGLYEQFF. Using reference TRBV5-1 and TRBJ2-1 for the parts outside the CDR3, the full variable domain is KAGVTQTPRYLIKTRGQQVTLSCSPISGHRSVSWYQQTPGQGLQFLFEYFSETQRNKGNFPGRFSGRQFSNSRSEMNVSTLELGDSALYLCASSLVGGRAGLYEQFFGPGTRLTVL.

The chain joins TRBV3-1 (or the pseudogene TRBV3-2) to TRBJ2-1; 9 nucleotides line up with TRBD2. Trimming took 4 bases from V and 10 from J; bases not matched to a gene: 11. The CDR3 extends over 15 amino acids. Germline V gene sequence: CDR1 LGHDT, CDR2 YNNKEL (reference sequence). CDR3 nucleotides: TGTGCCAGCAGCCGAGGGCTAGCGGGGTCGCTGGAGCAGTTCTTC. It specifies CASSRGLAGSLEQFF.

The rearrangement joins TRBV11-2 to TRBJ1-1; D may be TRBD1 (5 bases). This CDR3 comprises 15 residues. Germline lookup yields CDR1 SGHAT and CDR2 FQNNGV. Trimming took 5 bases from V and 5 from J, leaving 18 bases between them. The DNA of the CDR3 is TGTGCCAGCAGCCCACGGACATGGGTGATTACTGAAGCTTTCTTT. Protein: CASSPRTWVITEAFF.

This sequence joins TRBV4-1 and TRBJ2-3; a weak D match, TRBD2 (5 bases). V dropped 0 bases and J dropped 5 bases, with 18 bases sitting between them. The CDR3 runs 17 residues. Germline values: CDR1 MGHRA, CDR2 YSYEKL. This CDR3 reads CASSQDLYRGLRDTQYF. In DNA, the CDR3 is TGCGCCAGCAGCCAAGATTTGTACCGAGGGTTGAGAGATACGCAGTATTTT.

The CDR3 protein is CASGEMNTEAFF. As DNA, the CDR3 is TGTGCCAGCGGGGAGATGAACACTGAAGCTTTCTTT. The chain couples TRBV28 to TRBJ1-1, with no clear D. The CDR3 runs 12 residues. Germline V gene data show CDR1 as MDHEN and CDR2 as SYDVKM. V dropped 8 bases and J dropped 0 bases, with 7 bases sitting between them.

The chain carries TRBV10-2 and TRBJ2-7, with a tentative D call TRBD1 (6 bases). Germline V gene sequence: CDR1 WSHSY, CDR2 SAAADI. The V end lost 0 bases, the J end lost 7 bases, and 10 bases lay between the germline ends. CDR3 length: 13 residues. The CDR3 region is CASSESPQGEQYF. As DNA, the CDR3 is TGCGCCAGCAGTGAGTCTCCCCAGGGGGAGCAGTACTTC.

The V and J genes are TRBV2 and TRBJ2-7, with TRBD1 identical over 8 bases. This CDR3 comprises 15 residues. V was pared by 0 bases and J by 4 bases, with 5 bases of the junction left unmatched. Germline assignment: CDR1 SNHLY and CDR2 FYNNEI. This CDR3 is CASSEALQGAYEQYF. The CDR3 bases are TGTGCCAGCAGTGAAGCGCTTCAGGGGGCTTACGAGCAGTACTTC.

The V call is TRBV12-3 or TRBV12-4, the J call TRBJ1-2; D is unclear. Trimming pared 3 bases from V and 6 bases from J, leaving 8 bases between. This CDR3 is 12 amino acids long. This CDR3 is CASSLSRHGYTF. CDR3 in DNA: TGTGCCAGCAGTTTGTCCAGGCATGGCTACACCTTC.

This rearrangement joins TRBV6-1 to TRBJ1-5; no clear D gene. Trimming removed 7 bases from V and 6 bases from J, with 10 bases in between. Germline assignment: CDR1 MNHNS and CDR2 SASEGT. CDR3 length equals 12 residues. This CDR3 reads CASKEEGQPQHF. CDR3 coding DNA: TGTGCCAGCAAAGAGGAGGGTCAGCCCCAGCATTTT.

The chain has TRBV7-9 and TRBJ2-3; the D gene is possibly TRBD2 (5 bases). Germline CDR1 reads SEHNR; CDR2 reads FQNEAQ (reference sequence). The CDR3 contains 15 residues. The V gene lost 5 bases and the J gene lost 4 bases, with 16 bases spanning the gap. DNA of the CDR3: TGTGCCAGCAGCCATGGGGTAGGGAGTCCAGATACGCAGTATTTT. This codes for CASSHGVGSPDTQYF.

The chain joins TRBV5-1 to TRBJ2-5; TRBD2 agrees at 10 bases. This CDR3 contains 16 residues. Per germline, CDR1 SGHRS and CDR2 YFSETQ. The V gene end was trimmed by 4 bases and the J gene end by 3 bases; junction bases not matched to a gene: 9. The DNA for the CDR3 is TGCGCCAGCAGCCCGGCCGGGACTAGCGAAAAAGAGACCCAGTACTTC. Its protein product is CASSPAGTSEKETQYF.

V is TRBV24-1 and J is TRBJ2-2, with D possibly matching TRBD1 (6 bases). CDR3 length equals 18 residues. V dropped 3 bases and J dropped 0 bases, with 16 bases sitting between them. Germline V gives CDR1 KGHDR, CDR2 SFDVKD. The CDR3 reads CATSDRQALFANTGELFF. As DNA, the CDR3 is TGTGCCACCAGTGATCGACAGGCACTATTCGCGAACACCGGGGAGCTGTTTTTT.